This T cell receptor beta chain was identified during a study of blood T cell repertoires in COVID-19 (dated by TCRdb to 2019 to 2021). For context, the study as a whole: Samples from collaborators originated in the United States, Italy and Spain and spanned both the acute and convalescent phases of COVID-19. The prospective study material was composed of cDNA or gDNA derived from T cells, B-cell-depleted T cells, or PBMCs. The dataset comprised deeply sampled blood TCRbeta repertoires from subjects exposed to, actively infected with, or recovered from COVID-19. A freely available public database, intended as a resource for researchers studying the immune response to SARS-CoV-2, is where the repertoires were released. Samples came from the ongoing ImmuneRACE study (first 160 participants) plus 1,254 subjects from 6 global collaborators. Nearly every sample came with metadata listing a de-identified subject ID, COVID-19 status, age in years and sex. Where HLA class I and class II types were available, the types were taken from metadata supplied by the sample provider, not from assay-based typing.

One collaborating source in Seattle enrolled patients during active infection and followed them longitudinally through the course of disease. Each collaborating institution followed its own protocols to collect whole blood in K2EDTA tubes. For TCRbeta analysis, collaborators shipped samples in one of three forms: frozen whole blood, isolated PBMCs, or DNA extracted from either of those sample types. On the study overall, not on this receptor specifically: The amount of clinical and demographic metadata varied by source and participant and was provided uncurated.

The junction shows trimming of 6 bases on V and 6 bases on J, and the gene matches do not reach 9 bases of it. CDR3 length: 15 amino acids, cysteine to phenylalanine. CDR3 DNA is the only sequence kept; it has 45 bases, read in frame from the first base. Sequences MNHNY (CDR1) and SVGAGI (CDR2) are obtained from the germline V gene (reference sequence). As concerns this clone: Its antigen is unknown. Base quality data are lacking; no much larger clone is found one base away.

The immunoSEQ Assay, a bias-controlled multiplex PCR, was used to amplify TCRbeta CDR3 regions from genomic DNA. Per the authors' processing: Within the assay, amplification of reference gene primers was used to estimate how many nucleated cells each sample contained. To quantify the absolute abundance of each unique TCRbeta CDR3 rearrangement, sequence reads were collapsed and filtered. Productive Simpson clonality was computed per sample as the square root of Simpson's diversity index over productive rearrangements. This is the immuneACCESS table as TCRdb keeps it, with only in-frame sequences that have V and J called. A part of the clones is gone; compared with another copy, unresolved V genes explain less than half, and the rest is unexplained. Clone size and V and J calls were adopted from that table, with D and trimming inferred from the DNA. The sample includes about 96,000 clones, with about 90% observed a single time. The biggest ten clones account for 4% to 5% of the sample.

The sample comprised peripheral blood. This sequence uses TRBV6-6 and TRBJ2-2; TRBD2 aligns with 8 central bases. The receptor comes from a human donor with COVID-19, enrolled during active disease. The donor label of this sample is uncertain. The CDR3 sequence is CASSPVIAGPGELFF. Here is the DNA: TGTGCCAGCAGCCCCGTAATAGCGGGACCCGGGGAGCTGTTTTTT.